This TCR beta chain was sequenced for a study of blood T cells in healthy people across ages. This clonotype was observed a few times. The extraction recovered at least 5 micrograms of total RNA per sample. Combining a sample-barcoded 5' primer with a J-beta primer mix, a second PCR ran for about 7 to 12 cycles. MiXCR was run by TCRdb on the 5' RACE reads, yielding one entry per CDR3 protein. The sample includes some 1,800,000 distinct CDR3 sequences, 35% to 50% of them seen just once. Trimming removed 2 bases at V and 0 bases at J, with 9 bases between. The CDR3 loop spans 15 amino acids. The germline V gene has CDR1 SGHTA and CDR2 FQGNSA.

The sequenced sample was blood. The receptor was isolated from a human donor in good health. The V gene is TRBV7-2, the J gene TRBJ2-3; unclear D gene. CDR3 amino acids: CASSLPPTSTDTQYF. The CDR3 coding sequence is TGTGCCAGCAGCTTACCCCCCACTAGCACAGATACGCAGTATTTT. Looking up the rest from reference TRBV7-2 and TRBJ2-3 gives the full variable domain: GAGVSQSPSNKVTEKGKDVELRCDPISGHTALYWYRQSLGQGLEFLIYFQGNSAPDKSGLPSDRFSAERTGGSVSTLTIQRTQQEDSAVYLCASSLPPTSTDTQYFGPGTRLTVL.